This T cell receptor beta chain appears in the sequencing data of a study of blood T cell repertoires in COVID-19. Study as a whole: Material from acute and convalescent COVID-19 was sourced from the United States, Italy and Spain. Nucleic acid was either cDNA or gDNA, and it came from T cells, B-cell-depleted T cells, or PBMCs.

Germline V CDR1 and CDR2: MNHEY, SMNVEV (reference sequence). With 8 bases removed from V and 2 bases from J, the gap between germline ends came to 13 bases. This CDR3 is 13 amino acids long. Only in-frame clones appear in the TCRdb table, and some are missing; sequencing was by immunoSEQ multiplex PCR. Of just over 300,000 clones detected, 90% appear once; the ten largest clones hold 3.5% to 5%. Participants spanned ages about 18 to 100 years and resided in over 20 US areas. Cohorts were determined from participant-reported clinical history. The rearrangement uses TRBV27 and TRBJ2-7, with D perhaps TRBD1 (6 bases). The sample comprised PBMCs or T cells enriched from blood (not recorded which). This clonotype was obtained from a woman under 30 with acute COVID-19. CDR3 region: CASSAGQTYEQYF. The CDR3 DNA reads as TGTGCCAGCTCTGCCGGACAGACCTACGAGCAGTACTTC.